This TCR beta chain was retrieved from a study of T cells in tuberculosis. Study-wide background: In South Africa, adults with active tuberculosis were compared with IGRA-negative and latently infected IGRA-positive adolescents.

Assay used: immunoSEQ multiplex PCR; TCRdb lists only in-frame clones, some missing. The repertoire holds under 40,000 clones, with 85% to 95% as singletons. The study's findings and limits: GMM-specific TCRs were nearer to active tuberculosis alpha repertoires, suggesting expansion. The TCR-beta difference was not significant; alpha differences partly reflected length. Samples were chosen by availability of cryopreserved specimens.

Notes on this clone: Its antigen is unidentified.

The V gene lost 9 bases and the J gene lost 0 bases, with 15 bases spanning the gap. CDR3 length equals 14 residues. Germline V gene lookup returns CDR1 ENHRY and CDR2 SYGVKD. Sequencing was performed on PBMCs. The TCR comes from a donor aged 10-29 years with latent tuberculosis or without tuberculosis infection. The gene calls are TRBV10-3 and TRBJ2-7; possible D gene TRBD2, 6 bases. DNA of the CDR3: TGTGCCATAATTAGCGGAGGGAGCTCCTACGAGCAGTACTTC. Residues: CAIISGGSSYEQYF.